One and the same sample provided the 23 T cell receptor beta chains below, sequenced in a study of T cell repertoires in cytomegalovirus infection. TCRdb re-derived calls from the reads in MiXCR, one entry per CDR3 protein. This table holds around 300,000 distinct CDR3 sequences, 25% found once. The antigens these receptors bind are not known. The material sequenced was cultured PBMCs, taken from culture after CMV antigen stimulation. These receptors were obtained from a human donor in good health (CMV status not recorded). Some clones in this sample may be carry-over from other donors' samples.

Here the CDR3 DNA reads TGCAGCGTCGGGGGAGGGACTAGTATTTACGAGCAGTACTTC. It translates to CSVGGGTSIYEQYF. J is TRBJ2-7 and V is TRBV29-1, with 8 bases fitting TRBD2. The germline gives CDR1 SQVTM, CDR2 ANQGSEA. The CDR3 loop spans 14 amino acids. The J segment lost 4 bases and the V segment lost 6 bases, leaving 11 bases of the junction unmatched.

This clonotype has only a few counts. J is TRBJ2-1 and V is TRBV25-1, with 8 bases that match TRBD2. The germline gives CDR1 MGHDK, CDR2 SYGVNS. V shed 6 bases, J shed 10 bases, and the junction held 8 bases outside the gene matches. The CDR3 length is 13 residues. CDR3 sequence (DNA): TGTGCCAGCAGACTATCCGGGACTAGGGAGCAGTTCTTC. It codes for CASRLSGTREQFF.

The table lists this clonotype with many counts. V and J are TRBV7-2 and TRBJ2-3; 13 nucleotides match TRBD2. The germline V gene encodes CDR1 SGHTA and CDR2 FQGNSA. Trimming cost V 5 bases and J 1 base; bases outside gene matches: 9. The CDR3 runs 18 residues. The CDR3 region is CASSPRTSGRFGTDTQYF. CDR3 coding DNA: TGTGCCAGCAGCCCCCGGACTAGCGGGAGATTTGGCACAGATACGCAGTATTTT.

The gene calls are TRBV6-2 or TRBV6-3 and TRBJ1-5; D call uncertain. V was trimmed by 2 bases and J by 4 bases, leaving 12 bases between them. Germline loops: CDR1 MNHEY, CDR2 SVGEGT. CDR3 length: 15 amino acids. The chain's CDR3 is CASSYTGRMNQPQHF. The CDR3 region has the DNA TGTGCCAGCAGTTACACCGGGAGAATGAATCAGCCCCAGCATTTT.

This clonotype was detected a few times. The CDR3 is CASRASGRHYNEQFF. The CDR3 DNA is TGTGCCAGCAGGGCTAGCGGGAGGCACTACAATGAGCAGTTCTTC. The chain is built from TRBV25-1 and TRBJ2-1; 11 bases map to TRBD2. The CDR3 has 15 amino acids. V was clipped by 6 bases and J by 3 bases; unmatched bases: 4. From germline, CDR1 is MGHDK and CDR2 SYGVNS.

This chain joins TRBV20-1 and TRBJ1-5, with D maybe TRBD1 (5 bases). CDR1 is DFQATT and CDR2 is SNEGSKA in the germline V gene (reference sequence). The CDR3 loop spans 14 amino acids. Between the trimmed V and J ends, which lost 3 bases and 0 bases, there was a span of 9 bases. The CDR3 DNA is TGCAGTGCTAGTGAGGGGTATAGCAATCAGCCCCAGCATTTT. Amino acid sequence: CSASEGYSNQPQHF.

There are many counts of this clonotype. This sequence joins TRBV7-2 and TRBJ2-3; D may be TRBD2 (5 bases). Germline V gene data show CDR1 as SGHTA and CDR2 as FQGNSA. The V gene lost 3 bases and the J gene lost 3 bases, with 10 bases spanning the gap. The CDR3 is 14 amino acids. The CDR3 bases are TGTGCCAGCAGCTTTGAAGCGGTGACAGATACGCAGTATTTT. Its translation: CASSFEAVTDTQYF.

This clonotype was observed a handful of times. The chain combines TRBV14 with TRBJ2-6; 7 bases agree with TRBD2. After removal of 2 bases from V and 3 bases from J, the junction contained 7 bases not matched to a gene. In germline, CDR1 is SGHDN, CDR2 FVKESK. This CDR3 region has 17 residues. CDR3 loop: CASSQSGRFGGANVLTF. CDR3 DNA sequence: TGTGCCAGCAGCCAATCCGGGAGGTTTGGTGGGGCCAACGTCCTGACTTTC. Combining the CDR3 with reference TRBV14 and TRBJ2-6 gives the whole variable domain EAGVTQFPSHSVIEKGQTVTLRCDPISGHDNLYWYRRVMGKEIKFLLHFVKESKQDESGMPNNRFLAERTGGTYSTLKVQPAELEDSGVYFCASSQSGRFGGANVLTFGAGSRLTVL.

This clonotype was counted many times. The V gene is TRBV7-2, the J gene TRBJ2-5, with D uncertain. CDR3 size: 12 residues. Germline loops: CDR1 SGHTA, CDR2 FQGNSA. The germline V and J ends were trimmed by 4 bases and 7 bases, with 10 bases remaining between them. CDR3 DNA: TGTGCCAGCAGCTCCGCCTTGGGGACCCAGTACTTC. Residues: CASSSALGTQYF.

This clonotype was picked up a small number of times. The chain joins TRBV2 to TRBJ1-1; unclear D gene. The CDR3 has 14 residues. V gave up 3 bases and J gave up 4 bases, with 12 bases separating them. Germline V lookup: CDR1 SNHLY, CDR2 FYNNEI. The CDR3 spells CASSELVGSTEAFF. CDR3 coding DNA: TGTGCCAGCAGTGAGCTGGTCGGGTCCACTGAAGCTTTCTTT.

A few counts support this clonotype. The rearrangement joins TRBV7-9 to TRBJ1-1; TRBD1 is a possible D gene (6 bases). The CDR3 totals 14 residues. The germline gives CDR1 SEHNR, CDR2 FQNEAQ (reference sequence). The V end lost 5 bases, the J end lost 4 bases, and 14 bases lay between the germline ends. The CDR3 nucleotides read TGTGCCAGCAGCCACCCGGGACAAGTCACTGAAGCTTTCTTT. As protein: CASSHPGQVTEAFF.

The chain joins TRBV20-1 to TRBJ2-1, with D perhaps matching TRBD2 (6 bases). The V end lost 0 bases, the J end lost 9 bases, and 27 bases lay between the germline ends. CDR3 length equals 18 residues. Per the germline V gene, CDR1 is DFQATT and CDR2 is SNEGSKA (reference sequence). CDR3 bases: TGCAGTGCTAGAGATTGGGGCAGTCCAACTAGCACGGGCGGTGAGCAGTTCTTC. It codes for CSARDWGSPTSTGGEQFF.

The rearrangement uses TRBV7-2 and TRBJ2-5, with 8 bases that match TRBD1. The CDR3 runs 14 residues. From germline, CDR1 is SGHTA and CDR2 FQGNSA. Trimming at V came to 5 bases and at J to 4 bases, leaving 6 bases not matched to a gene. The CDR3 loop is CASSITGGGETQYF. CDR3 DNA: TGTGCCAGCAGCATTACAGGGGGAGGAGAGACCCAGTACTTC.

This clonotype showed up just a few times. Germline is not matched at one junction end, which may reflect a read error. The CDR3 region has the DNA TGTGCCAGCAGTTACACGCAGGGCCCAGCAAAAGCGGACTTC. This codes for CASSYTQGPAKADF. The chain carries TRBV6-2 or TRBV6-3 and TRBJ2-5; tentatively, D is TRBD1 or TRBD2 (5 bases each). Per the germline V gene, CDR1 is MNHEY and CDR2 is SVGEGT. The CDR3 has 14 residues.

The chain links TRBV15 to TRBJ2-6; D is undetermined. CDR1 LNHNV and CDR2 YYDKDF come from the germline V gene (reference sequence). V shed 1 base and J shed 9 bases, with 7 bases lying between them. CDR3 length equals 13 residues. The CDR3 region has the DNA TGTGCCACCAGCAGAGCCCCCGACAACGTCCTGACTTTC. Translating gives CATSRAPDNVLTF.

The chain carries TRBV20-1 and TRBJ1-4; a possible D gene is TRBD1 (5 bases). CDR1 DFQATT and CDR2 SNEGSKA come from the germline V gene (reference sequence). V lost 1 base and J 8 bases, leaving 17 bases between the germline ends. The length of the CDR3 is 15 residues. The CDR3 spells CSARGPGRSGEKLFF. The CDR3 coding sequence is TGCAGTGCTAGAGGTCCAGGGAGATCAGGAGAAAAACTGTTTTTT.

The table lists this clonotype with many counts. This rearrangement joins TRBV28 to TRBJ1-5; possible D gene TRBD1, 5 bases. The CDR3 extends over 14 amino acids. V dropped 5 bases and J dropped 9 bases, with 17 bases sitting between them. Germline CDR1 and CDR2: MDHEN and SYDVKM. CDR3 nucleotide sequence: TGTGCCAGCAGTATCCAAGACAGAAACTTGCCCCAGCATTTT. It specifies CASSIQDRNLPQHF. The complete variable domain, with remaining parts taken from reference TRBV28 and TRBJ1-5, reads DVKVTQSSRYLVKRTGEKVFLECVQDMDHENMFWYRQDPGLGLRLIYFSYDVKMKEKGDIPEGYSVSREKKERFSLILESASTNQTSMYLCASSIQDRNLPQHFGDGTRLSIL.

This clonotype was counted between two and nine times. The V call is TRBV11-1, the J call TRBJ2-3, with unresolved D. Germline V gene sequence: CDR1 SGHAT, CDR2 FQDESV (reference sequence). The CDR3 has 14 amino acids. V was pared by 0 bases and J by 6 bases, with 10 bases between. CDR3 DNA: TGTGCCAGCAGCTTAGCCCTATCCAGGGATACGCAGTATTTT. It translates to CASSLALSRDTQYF. The full variable domain, with the rest looked up from reference TRBV11-1 and TRBJ2-3, is EAEVAQSPRYKITEKSQAVAFWCDPISGHATLYWYRQILGQGPELLVQFQDESVVDDSQLPKDRFSAERLKGVDSTLKIQPAELGDSAMYLCASSLALSRDTQYFGPGTRLTVL.

This clonotype was seen ten or more times. This sequence joins TRBV28 and TRBJ2-7; D is uncertain. Germline-derived CDR1 and CDR2 are MDHEN and SYDVKM. V gave up 4 bases and J gave up 9 bases, with 19 bases separating them. This CDR3 has 14 residues. The CDR3 sequence: CASSSRRALALQYF. The CDR3 DNA is TGTGCCAGCAGTTCCCGCCGGGCTCTCGCCCTGCAGTACTTC.

The chain links TRBV15 to TRBJ2-3, with a possible D match to TRBD1 (7 bases). CDR3 size: 14 residues. Trimming left V 4 bases short and J 3 bases short, with 11 bases between. CDR1 is LNHNV, CDR2 YYDKDF, per germline (reference sequence). The DNA for the CDR3 is TGTGCCACCAGCAAGGAGGGGGCTACAGATACGCAGTATTTT. Translation: CATSKEGATDTQYF.

This clonotype occurred many times. The chain is built from TRBV7-2 and TRBJ2-2; D is uncertain. Germline V gives CDR1 SGHTA, CDR2 FQGNSA. V lost 5 bases, J lost 5 bases, and 9 bases lay in between. The CDR3 has 13 residues. CDR3 nucleotides: TGTGCCAGCAGCCCCCAATTGACCGGGGAGCTGTTTTTT. Its translation: CASSPQLTGELFF.

This clonotype has just a few counts. The V call is TRBV6-6, the J call TRBJ1-2, with unresolved D. Germline V CDR1 and CDR2: MNHNY, SVGAGI (reference sequence). V was trimmed by 7 bases and J by 5 bases, leaving 14 bases between them. The CDR3 is 13 residues long. The CDR3 DNA is TGTGCCAGCATCCCGGCAGTCCCATATGGCTACACCTTC. Translating it yields CASIPAVPYGYTF.

This clonotype rates as medium-sized. The V call is TRBV28, the J call TRBJ2-7; 7 nucleotides line up with TRBD2. J gave up 4 bases and V 10 bases, and 10 bases lay outside the gene matches. Germline V gene data show CDR1 as MDHEN and CDR2 as SYDVKM. The CDR3 consists of 13 residues. The CDR3 loop is CATRLAGVYEQYF. CDR3 nucleotide sequence: TGTGCCACCCGTCTCGCGGGAGTTTACGAGCAGTACTTC.